The present entry profiles one T cell receptor (beta chain) with its context. No antigen is known for it. The data originate from a study of beta chain features in type 1 diabetes. TCRB transcripts that were expressed got sequenced, as all of the isolated RNA had been reverse transcribed. Repertoires were generated with immunoSEQ multiplex PCR, while TCRdb's copy carries only in-frame clones and drops some. Of about 360,000 clones listed, over 10% are singletons. Study-wide findings and caveats: Naive, central memory and regulatory TCRB repertoires appeared more similar among patients than healthy donors.

CDR3 length: 16 amino acids. J lost 1 base, V lost 3 bases, and 5 bases had no gene match. Germline CDR1 is SEHNR and CDR2 is FQNEAQ (reference sequence). The chain carries TRBV7-9 and TRBJ2-3, with 9 bases that match TRBD1. This receptor was obtained from a man between 18 and 35 years old in good health. Sequencing was done on a sample of naive CD4+ T cells from blood. CDR3 bases: TGTGCCAGCAGCTTTCGGACAGGGGACGGCACAGATACGCAGTATTTT. Amino acid sequence: CASSFRTGDGTDTQYF.